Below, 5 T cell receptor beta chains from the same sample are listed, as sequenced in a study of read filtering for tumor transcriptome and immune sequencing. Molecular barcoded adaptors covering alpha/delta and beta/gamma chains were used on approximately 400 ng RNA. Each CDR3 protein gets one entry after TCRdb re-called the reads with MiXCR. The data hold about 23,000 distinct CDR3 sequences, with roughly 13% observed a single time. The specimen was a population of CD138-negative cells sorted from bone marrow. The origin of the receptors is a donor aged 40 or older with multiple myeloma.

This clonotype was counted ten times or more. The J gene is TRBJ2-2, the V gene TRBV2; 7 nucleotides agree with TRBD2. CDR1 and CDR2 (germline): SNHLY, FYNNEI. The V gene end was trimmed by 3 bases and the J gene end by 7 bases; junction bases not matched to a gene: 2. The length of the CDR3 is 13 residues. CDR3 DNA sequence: TGTGCCAGCAGTGAGGGAGGGAGCGGGGAGCTGTTTTTT. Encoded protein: CASSEGGSGELFF.

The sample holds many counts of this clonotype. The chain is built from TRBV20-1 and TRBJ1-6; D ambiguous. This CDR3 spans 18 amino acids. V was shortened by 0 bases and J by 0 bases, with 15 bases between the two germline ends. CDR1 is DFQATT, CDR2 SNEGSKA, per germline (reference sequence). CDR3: CSARDLALGSSYNSPLHF. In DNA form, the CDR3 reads TGCAGTGCTAGAGATCTCGCCTTGGGGAGCTCCTATAATTCACCCCTCCACTTT.

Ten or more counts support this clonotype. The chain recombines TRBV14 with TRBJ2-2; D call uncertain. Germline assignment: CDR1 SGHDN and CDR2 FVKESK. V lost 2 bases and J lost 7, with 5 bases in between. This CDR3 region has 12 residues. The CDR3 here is CASSQTSGELFF. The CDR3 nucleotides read TGTGCCAGCAGCCAAACCAGCGGGGAGCTGTTTTTT.

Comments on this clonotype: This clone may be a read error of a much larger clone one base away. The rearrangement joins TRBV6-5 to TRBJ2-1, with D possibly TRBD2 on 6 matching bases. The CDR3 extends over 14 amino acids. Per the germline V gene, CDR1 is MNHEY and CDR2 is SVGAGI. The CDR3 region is CASSQEGPSNGQFF. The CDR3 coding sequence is TGTGCCAGCAGTCAGGAGGGCCCCAGCAATGGGCAGTTCTTC.

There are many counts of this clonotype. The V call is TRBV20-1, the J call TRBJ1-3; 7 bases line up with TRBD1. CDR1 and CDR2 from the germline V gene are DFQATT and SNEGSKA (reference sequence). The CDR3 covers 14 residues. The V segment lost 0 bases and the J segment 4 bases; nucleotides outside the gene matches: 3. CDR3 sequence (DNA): TGCAGTGCTAGAGACCCGGGACAGGGAAACACCATATATTTT. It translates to CSARDPGQGNTIYF.